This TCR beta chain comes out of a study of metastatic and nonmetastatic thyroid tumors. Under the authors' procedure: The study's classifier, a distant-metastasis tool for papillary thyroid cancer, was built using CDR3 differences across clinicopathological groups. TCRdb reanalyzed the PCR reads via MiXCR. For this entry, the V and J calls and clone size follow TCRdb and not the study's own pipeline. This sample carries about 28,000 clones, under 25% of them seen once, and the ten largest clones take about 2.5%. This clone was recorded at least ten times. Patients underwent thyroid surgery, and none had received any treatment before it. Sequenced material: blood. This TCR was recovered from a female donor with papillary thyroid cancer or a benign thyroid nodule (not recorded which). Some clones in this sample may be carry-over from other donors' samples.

The CDR3 bases are TGTGCCAGTAGGGGTTTAGGACTAGCGGGAGAAGAGACCCAGTACTTC. The encoded protein is CASRGLGLAGEETQYF. The V gene is TRBV19, the J gene TRBJ2-5, with 13 bases matching TRBD2. V lost 6 bases and J lost 3; bases outside the gene matches: 7. The CDR3 is made up of 16 amino acids. Germline assignment: CDR1 LNHDA and CDR2 SQIVND (reference sequence).